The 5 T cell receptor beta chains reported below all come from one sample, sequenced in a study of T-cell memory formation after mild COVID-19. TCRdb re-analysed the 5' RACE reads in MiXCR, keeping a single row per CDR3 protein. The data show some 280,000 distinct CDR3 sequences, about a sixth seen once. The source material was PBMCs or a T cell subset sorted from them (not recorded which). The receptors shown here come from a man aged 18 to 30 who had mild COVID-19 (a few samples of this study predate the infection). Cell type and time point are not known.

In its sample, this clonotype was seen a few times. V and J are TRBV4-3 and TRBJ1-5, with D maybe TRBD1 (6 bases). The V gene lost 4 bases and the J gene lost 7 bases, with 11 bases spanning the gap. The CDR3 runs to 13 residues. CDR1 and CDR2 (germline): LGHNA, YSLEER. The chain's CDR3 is CASSPGQTQPQHF. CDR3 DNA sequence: TGCGCCAGCAGCCCGGGACAAACACAGCCCCAGCATTTT.

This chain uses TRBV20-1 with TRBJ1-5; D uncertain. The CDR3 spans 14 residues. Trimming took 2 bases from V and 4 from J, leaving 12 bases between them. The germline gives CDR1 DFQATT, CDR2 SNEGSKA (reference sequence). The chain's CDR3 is CSARSDVGNQPQHF. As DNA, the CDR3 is TGCAGTGCTAGATCGGACGTGGGGAATCAGCCCCAGCATTTT.

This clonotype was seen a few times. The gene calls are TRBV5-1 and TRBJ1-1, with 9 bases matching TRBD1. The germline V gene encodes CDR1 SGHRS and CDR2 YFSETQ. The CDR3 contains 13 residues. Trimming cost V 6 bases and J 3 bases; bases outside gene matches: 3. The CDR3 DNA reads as TGCGCCAGCACGGACAGGGGCTACACTGAAGCTTTCTTT. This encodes CASTDRGYTEAFF.

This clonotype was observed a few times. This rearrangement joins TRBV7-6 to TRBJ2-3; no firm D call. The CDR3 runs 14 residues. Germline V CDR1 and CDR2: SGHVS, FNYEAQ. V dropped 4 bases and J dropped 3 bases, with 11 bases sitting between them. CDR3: CASSSRRKTDTQYF. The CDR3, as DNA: TGTGCCAGCAGCTCCAGGAGAAAAACAGATACGCAGTATTTT. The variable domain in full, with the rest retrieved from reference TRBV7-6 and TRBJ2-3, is GAGVSQSPRYKVTKRGQDVALRCDPISGHVSLYWYRQALGQGPEFLTYFNYEAQQDKSGLPNDRFSAERPEGSISTLTIQRTEQRDSAMYRCASSSRRKTDTQYFGPGTRLTVL.

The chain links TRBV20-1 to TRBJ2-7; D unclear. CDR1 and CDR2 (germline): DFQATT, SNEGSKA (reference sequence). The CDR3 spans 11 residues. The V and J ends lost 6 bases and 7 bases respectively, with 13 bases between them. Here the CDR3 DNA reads TGCAGTGCCAAGTCTGGTAGAGAGCAGTACTTC. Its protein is CSAKSGREQYF.